Below, 5 T cell receptor beta chains from the same sample are listed, as sequenced in a study of T cell repertoires in cytomegalovirus infection. MiXCR, applied by TCRdb to the reads, yields one record per CDR3 protein. The data show over 250,000 distinct CDR3 sequences, around 20% seen once. These TCRs are of unknown antigen specificity. The material sequenced was cultured PBMCs, taken from culture after CMV antigen stimulation. The source of these receptors is a human donor in good health (CMV status not recorded). Some clones in this sample may be carry-over from other donors' samples.

The chain recombines TRBV15 with TRBJ2-7, with TRBD1 as a possible D gene (5 bases). The CDR3 is made up of 14 amino acids. The V end lost 5 bases, the J end lost 0 bases, and 11 bases lay between the germline ends. Germline lookup yields CDR1 LNHNV and CDR2 YYDKDF (reference sequence). The CDR3 loop is CATSDTGYSYEQYF. As DNA, the CDR3 is TGTGCCACCAGCGATACAGGTTACTCCTACGAGCAGTACTTC.

This clonotype has a count of ten or more. DNA of the CDR3: TGTGCCAGCAGTATACAGATTCCATATGGCTACACCTTC. Its protein is CASSIQIPYGYTF. This chain joins TRBV28 and TRBJ1-2; no clear D gene. V gave up 5 bases and J gave up 5 bases, with 12 bases separating them. CDR1 MDHEN and CDR2 SYDVKM come from the germline V gene. The CDR3 length is 13 residues.

The chain uses TRBV6-2 or TRBV6-3 and TRBJ2-1; D gene uncertain. Deletions cut 0 bases from V and 9 bases from J, with 12 bases between. CDR1 and CDR2 (germline): MNHEY, SVGEGT. This CDR3 comprises 14 residues. As DNA, the CDR3 is TGTGCCAGCAGTTACTCGCAAGGGATCAGTGAGCAGTTCTTC. Protein: CASSYSQGISEQFF.

V is TRBV19 and J is TRBJ1-1; 8 bases map to TRBD1. V dropped 3 bases and J dropped 3; count of bases not matched to a gene: 21. This CDR3 is 20 amino acids long. Germline V gene sequence: CDR1 LNHDA, CDR2 SQIVND (reference sequence). The CDR3, as DNA: TGTGCCAGTAGTATTGTTCGCAGGGGGCGTGAGATGAAGGTCGACACTGAAGCTTTCTTT. Translating gives CASSIVRRGREMKVDTEAFF.

V gene TRBV14 combines with J gene TRBJ1-1, with 9 positions matching TRBD1. This CDR3 region has 18 residues. CDR1 is SGHDN and CDR2 is FVKESK in the germline V gene. V trimming: 0 bases; J trimming: 5 bases; junction bases outside the gene matches: 13. CDR3 sequence reads: CASSQDILGTGWDTEAFF. In nucleotides, the CDR3 is TGTGCCAGCAGCCAAGATATTTTAGGGACAGGGTGGGATACTGAAGCTTTCTTT. Full variable domain (outside the CDR3, taken from reference TRBV14 and TRBJ1-1): EAGVTQFPSHSVIEKGQTVTLRCDPISGHDNLYWYRRVMGKEIKFLLHFVKESKQDESGMPNNRFLAERTGGTYSTLKVQPAELEDSGVYFCASSQDILGTGWDTEAFFGQGTRLTVV.